Below, one T cell receptor beta chain is given with its context. What it binds is unknown. This record comes from a study of PD-1 blockade in classical Hodgkin lymphoma. Study findings and constraints: The study found complete responders had baseline diversity similar to newly diagnosed patients. TCR diversity in CD4+, not CD8+, cells rose significantly by C4D1.

Each of the patients experienced relapse following autologous stem cell transplantation, and their brentuximab vedotin exposure differed. Germline assignment: CDR1 SEHNR and CDR2 FQNEAQ (reference sequence). The V end was cut by 2 bases, the J end by 2 bases, with 9 bases between. This CDR3 region has 14 residues. Clones were read by immunoSEQ multiplex PCR, and TCRdb kept only the in-frame ones, dropping some. The top ten hold 12% of the sample, which has 26,000 or so clones, 67% seen once. The receptor was isolated from a human donor with classical Hodgkin lymphoma. The V and J genes are TRBV7-9 and TRBJ1-2, with D hard to call. Sample: peripheral blood mononuclear cells (PBMCs), taken before the second cycle of nivolumab. The CDR3 loop reads CASSLSWENYGYTF. CDR3 nucleotide sequence: TGTGCCAGCAGCTTAAGCTGGGAAAACTATGGCTACACCTTC.